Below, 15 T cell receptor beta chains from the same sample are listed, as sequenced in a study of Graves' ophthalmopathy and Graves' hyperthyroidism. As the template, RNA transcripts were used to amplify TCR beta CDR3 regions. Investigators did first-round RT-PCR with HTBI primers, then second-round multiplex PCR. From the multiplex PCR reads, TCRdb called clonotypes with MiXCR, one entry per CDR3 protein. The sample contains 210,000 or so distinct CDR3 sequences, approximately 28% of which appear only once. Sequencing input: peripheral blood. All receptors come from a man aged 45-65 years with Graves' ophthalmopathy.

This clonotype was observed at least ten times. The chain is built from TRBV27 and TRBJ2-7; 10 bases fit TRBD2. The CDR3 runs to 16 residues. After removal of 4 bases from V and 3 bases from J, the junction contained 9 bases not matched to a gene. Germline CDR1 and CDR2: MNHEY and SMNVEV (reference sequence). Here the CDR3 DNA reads TGTGCCAGCAGTTCTATAGCGGGAGGTAGAAACTACGAGCAGTACTTC. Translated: CASSSIAGGRNYEQYF.

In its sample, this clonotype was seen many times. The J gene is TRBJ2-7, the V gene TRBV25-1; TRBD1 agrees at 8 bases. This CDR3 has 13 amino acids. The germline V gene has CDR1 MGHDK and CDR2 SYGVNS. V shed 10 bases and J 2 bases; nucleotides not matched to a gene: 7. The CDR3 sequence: CATRGQVAYEQYF. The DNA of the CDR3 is TGTGCCACCCGGGGACAGGTCGCCTACGAGCAGTACTTC.

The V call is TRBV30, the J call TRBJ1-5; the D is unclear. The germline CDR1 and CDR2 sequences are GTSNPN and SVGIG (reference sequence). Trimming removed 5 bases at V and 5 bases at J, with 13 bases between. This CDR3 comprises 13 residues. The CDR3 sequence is CAWATRFDQPQHF. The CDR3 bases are TGTGCCTGGGCCACTAGATTCGATCAGCCCCAGCATTTT.

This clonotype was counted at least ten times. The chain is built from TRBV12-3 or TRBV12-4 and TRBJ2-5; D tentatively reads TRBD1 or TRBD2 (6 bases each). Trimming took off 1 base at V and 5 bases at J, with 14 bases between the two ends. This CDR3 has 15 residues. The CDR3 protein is CASSLGWGAPETQYF. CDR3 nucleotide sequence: TGTGCCAGCAGTTTAGGTTGGGGGGCGCCCGAGACCCAGTACTTC.

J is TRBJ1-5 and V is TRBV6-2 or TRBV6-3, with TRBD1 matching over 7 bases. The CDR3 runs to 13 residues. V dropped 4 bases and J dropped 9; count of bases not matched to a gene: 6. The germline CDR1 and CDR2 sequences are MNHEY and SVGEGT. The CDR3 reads CASSFRGSGPQHF. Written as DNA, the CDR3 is TGTGCCAGCAGTTTCAGGGGGTCAGGGCCCCAGCATTTT.

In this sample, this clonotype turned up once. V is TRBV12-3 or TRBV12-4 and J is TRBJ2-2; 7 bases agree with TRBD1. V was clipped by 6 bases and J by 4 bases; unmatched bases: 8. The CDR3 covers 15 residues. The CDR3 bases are TGTGCCAGCAGCAGTAGACAGGGTAGCACCGGGGAGCTGTTTTTT. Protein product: CASSSRQGSTGELFF.

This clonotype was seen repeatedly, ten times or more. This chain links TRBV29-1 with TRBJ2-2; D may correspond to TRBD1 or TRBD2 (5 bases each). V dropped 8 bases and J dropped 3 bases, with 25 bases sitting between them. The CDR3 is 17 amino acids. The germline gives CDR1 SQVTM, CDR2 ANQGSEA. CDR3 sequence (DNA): TGCAGCAAGGAAGGGGACGAGGGGCGATTGGACACCGGGGAGCTGTTTTTT. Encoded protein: CSKEGDEGRLDTGELFF.

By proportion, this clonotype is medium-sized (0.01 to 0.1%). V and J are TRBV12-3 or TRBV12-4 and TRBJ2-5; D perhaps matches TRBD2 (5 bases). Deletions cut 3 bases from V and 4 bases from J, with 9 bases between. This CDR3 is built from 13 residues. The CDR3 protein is CASSFGGGETQYF. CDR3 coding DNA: TGTGCCAGCAGTTTCGGAGGCGGAGAGACCCAGTACTTC.

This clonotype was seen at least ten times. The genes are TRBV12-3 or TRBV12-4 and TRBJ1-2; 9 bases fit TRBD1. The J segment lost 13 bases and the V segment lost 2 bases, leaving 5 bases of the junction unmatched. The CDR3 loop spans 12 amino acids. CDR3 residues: CASSLRGTGSTF. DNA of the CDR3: TGTGCCAGCAGTTTACGGGGGACAGGGTCCACCTTC.

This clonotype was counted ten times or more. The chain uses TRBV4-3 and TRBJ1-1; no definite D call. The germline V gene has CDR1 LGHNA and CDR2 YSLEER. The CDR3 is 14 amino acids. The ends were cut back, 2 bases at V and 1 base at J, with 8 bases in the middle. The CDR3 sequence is CASSQMPQNTEAFF. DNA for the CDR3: TGCGCCAGCAGCCAAATGCCACAGAACACTGAAGCTTTCTTT.

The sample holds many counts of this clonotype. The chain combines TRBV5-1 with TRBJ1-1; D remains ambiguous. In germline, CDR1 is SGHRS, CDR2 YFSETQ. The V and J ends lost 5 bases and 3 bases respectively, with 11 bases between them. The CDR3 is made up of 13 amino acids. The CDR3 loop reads CASRSWADTEAFF. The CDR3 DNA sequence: TGCGCCAGCAGGTCTTGGGCAGACACTGAAGCTTTCTTT.

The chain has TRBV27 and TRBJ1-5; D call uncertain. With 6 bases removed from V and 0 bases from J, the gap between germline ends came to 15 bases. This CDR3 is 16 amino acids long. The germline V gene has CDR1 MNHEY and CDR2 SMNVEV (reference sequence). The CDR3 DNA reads TGTGCCAGCAGCCACGACGGACCTTATAGCAATCAGCCCCAGCATTTT. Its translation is CASSHDGPYSNQPQHF.

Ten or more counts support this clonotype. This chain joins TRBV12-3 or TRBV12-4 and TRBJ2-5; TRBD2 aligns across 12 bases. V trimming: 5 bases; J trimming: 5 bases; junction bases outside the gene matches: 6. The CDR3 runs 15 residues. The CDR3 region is CASSPSGRAGETQYF. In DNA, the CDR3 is TGTGCCAGCAGTCCTAGCGGGAGGGCCGGGGAGACCCAGTACTTC.

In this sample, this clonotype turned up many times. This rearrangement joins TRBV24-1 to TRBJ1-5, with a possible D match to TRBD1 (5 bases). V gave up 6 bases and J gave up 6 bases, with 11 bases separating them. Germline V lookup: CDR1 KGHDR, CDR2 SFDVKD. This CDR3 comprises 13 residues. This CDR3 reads CATSKGFGQPQHF. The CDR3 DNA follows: TGTGCCACCAGTAAGGGGTTCGGTCAGCCCCAGCATTTT.

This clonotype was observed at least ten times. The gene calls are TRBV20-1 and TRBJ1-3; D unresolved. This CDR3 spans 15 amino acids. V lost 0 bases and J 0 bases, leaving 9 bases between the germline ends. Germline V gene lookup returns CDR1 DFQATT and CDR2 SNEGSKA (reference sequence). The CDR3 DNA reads TGCAGTGCTAGAGATGGGTCGAGCTCTGGAAACACCATATATTTT. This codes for CSARDGSSSGNTIYF.